What follows is one T cell receptor beta chain and its context. Its antigen is unidentified. Germline V gene data show CDR1 as SGHTA and CDR2 as FQGNSA. V shed 4 bases and J shed 7 bases, with 14 bases lying between them. The CDR3 totals 15 residues. The data derive from a study of T cells in Graves' hyperthyroidism and ophthalmopathy. Study results and caveats: Clonotypes that were expanded in thyroid above 0.001 mostly appeared in blood too. Ophthalmopathy was identified by the model a median 6.5 months ahead of onset.

Regions amplified from RNA transcripts were the TCR beta CDR3 regions. The HTBI primer set drove a first-round RT-PCR of the TCR CDR3. A single record per CDR3 protein comes from TCRdb applying MiXCR to the multiplex PCR reads. The sample includes 600,000 to 650,000 distinct CDR3 sequences, more than 20% of them seen just once. The source of the PBMCs was approximately 10 ml of fresh peripheral blood. Sequencing was performed on blood. The TCR was taken from a man younger than 45 with Graves' ophthalmopathy. The chain uses TRBV7-2 and TRBJ1-6; tentatively, D is TRBD1 (5 bases). The CDR3 reads CASSSNMGGNSPLHF. CDR3 DNA: TGTGCCAGCAGCTCCAATATGGGGGGGAATTCACCCCTCCACTTT.